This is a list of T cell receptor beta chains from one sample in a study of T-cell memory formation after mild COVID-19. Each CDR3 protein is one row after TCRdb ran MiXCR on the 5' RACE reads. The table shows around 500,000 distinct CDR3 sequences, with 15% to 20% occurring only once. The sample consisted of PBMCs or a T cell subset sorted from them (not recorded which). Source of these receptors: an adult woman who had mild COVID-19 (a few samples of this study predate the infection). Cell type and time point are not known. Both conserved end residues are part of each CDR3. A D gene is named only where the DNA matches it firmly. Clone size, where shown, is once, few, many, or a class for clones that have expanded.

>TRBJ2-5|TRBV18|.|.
TGTGCCAGCTCCCCGGGCGTCGGCAGAGAGACCCAGTACTTC
CASSPGVGRETQYF
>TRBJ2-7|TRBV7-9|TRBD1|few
TGTGCCAGCAGCTCAGGGACAGGTTATTCCTACGAGCAGTACTTC
CASSSGTGYSYEQYF
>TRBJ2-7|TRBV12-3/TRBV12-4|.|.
TGTGCCAGCAGTTTACCGGGCAGGGGAAAAGCCTACGAGCAGTACTTC
CASSLPGRGKAYEQYF
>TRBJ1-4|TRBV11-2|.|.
TGTGCCAGCAGCTTAGTCGGCCCCAAGGAAAAACTGTTTTTT
CASSLVGPKEKLFF
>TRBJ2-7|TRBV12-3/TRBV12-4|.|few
TGTGCCAGCAGTTTTGAGTCCGAGCAGTACTTC
CASSFESEQYF
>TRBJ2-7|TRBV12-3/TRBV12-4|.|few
TGTGCCAGCGGGAGAGGAACCTACGAGCAGTACTTC
CASGRGTYEQYF
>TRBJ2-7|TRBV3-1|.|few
TGTGCCAGCAGCCAACTTATCACCTACGAGCAGTACTTC
CASSQLITYEQYF
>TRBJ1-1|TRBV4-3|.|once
TGCGCCAGCAGCCAAGCTTTCGACAGGTTGAACACTGAAGCTTTCTTT
CASSQAFDRLNTEAFF
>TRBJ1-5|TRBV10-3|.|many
TGTGCCGGCGGCCCGGACGGAGCTCAGCCCCAGCATTTT
CAGGPDGAQPQHF
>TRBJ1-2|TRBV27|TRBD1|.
TGTGCCAGCGGATCGACAGGGGGCGCGGAAGGCTACACCTTC
CASGSTGGAEGYTF
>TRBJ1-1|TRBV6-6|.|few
TGTGCCAGCAGTCCTCAGGACGATACTGAAGCTTTCTTT
CASSPQDDTEAFF
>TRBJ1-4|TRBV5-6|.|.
TGTGCCAGCAGCTTGGCCCTAGGTACAACTAATGAAAAACTGTTTTTT
CASSLALGTTNEKLFF
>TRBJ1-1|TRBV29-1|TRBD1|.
TGCAGCGCTCGGGACAGGGGGCCTGAAGCTTTCTTT
CSARDRGPEAFF
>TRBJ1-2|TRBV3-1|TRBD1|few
TGTGCCAGCAGCCTGTCGACAGGGGAGAATGGCTACACCTTC
CASSLSTGENGYTF
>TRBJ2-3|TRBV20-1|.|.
TGCAGTGCGGTTAGCGGAACTAGCACAGATACGCAGTATTTT
CSAVSGTSTDTQYF
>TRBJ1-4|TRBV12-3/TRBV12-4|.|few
TGTGCCAGCAGAAATAACCAGGGCCGAACTAATGAAAAACTGTTTTTT
CASRNNQGRTNEKLFF
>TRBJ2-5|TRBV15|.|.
TGTGCCACCAGCACCCGGGACGCAGGGGCCGGATCTAGGTACTTC
CATSTRDAGAGSRYF
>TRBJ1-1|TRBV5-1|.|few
TGCGCCAGCAGCTGGGCCGGGGGTAATACTGAAGCTTTCTTT
CASSWAGGNTEAFF
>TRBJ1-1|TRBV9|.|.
TGTGCCAGCAGCGCCCGTGGCACTGAAGCTTTCTTT
CASSARGTEAFF
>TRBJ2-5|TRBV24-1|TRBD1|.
TGTGCCACCAGTGACCGACAGGGTTGGGAGACCCAGTACTTC
CATSDRQGWETQYF
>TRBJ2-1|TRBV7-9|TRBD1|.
TGTGCCAGCAGCTTAGGTGGGACAGGGGGGTATGAGCAGTTCTTC
CASSLGGTGGYEQFF
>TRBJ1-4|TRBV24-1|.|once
TGTGCCACCAGTGATTCGTTTAACGCTGTACTGTTTTTT
CATSDSFNAVLFF
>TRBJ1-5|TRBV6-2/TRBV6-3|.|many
TGTGCCAGCAGAATTAGCAATCAGCCCCAGCATTTT
CASRISNQPQHF
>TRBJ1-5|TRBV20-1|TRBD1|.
TGCAGTGCTAGAGAAAGGGACAGGGGATCTCGTTTTAATCAGCCCCAGCATTTT
CSARERDRGSRFNQPQHF
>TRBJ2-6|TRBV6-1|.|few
TGTGCCAGCAGTGGGAGCTCTGGGGCCAACGTCCTGACTTTC
CASSGSSGANVLTF
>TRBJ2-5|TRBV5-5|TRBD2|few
TGTGCCAGCACCTTGATGGGGGGGCAAGAGACCCAGTACTTC
CASTLMGGQETQYF
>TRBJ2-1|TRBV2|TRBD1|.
TGTGCCAGCCAGGACAGGGCGGTGGACAATGAGCAGTTCTTC
CASQDRAVDNEQFF
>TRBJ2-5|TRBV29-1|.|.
TGCAGCGTTGAATCGGGGCGGTGGGAGACCCAGTACTTC
CSVESGRWETQYF
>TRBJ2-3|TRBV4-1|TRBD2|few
TGCGCCAGCAGCCAAGTCTGGACTAGCGGGGGTCGCACAGATACGCAGTATTTT
CASSQVWTSGGRTDTQYF
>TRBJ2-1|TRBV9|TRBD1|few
TGTGCCAGCAGCGTAGACGGACAGGGGGCTTACAATGAGCAGTTCTTC
CASSVDGQGAYNEQFF
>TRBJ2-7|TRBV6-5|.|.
TGTGCCAGCAGTTACTCGTCAACGTGGGGCCGTTCCTACGAGCAGTACTTC
CASSYSSTWGRSYEQYF
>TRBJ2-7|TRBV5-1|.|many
TGCGCCAGCAACCCCGGGGGATTTTACGAGCAGTACTTC
CASNPGGFYEQYF
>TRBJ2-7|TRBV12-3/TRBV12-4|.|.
TGTGCCAGCAGTTTAAGCCGGGCCAACGAGCAGTACTTC
CASSLSRANEQYF
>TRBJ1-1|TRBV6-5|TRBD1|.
TGTGCCAGCACCATACCAGGGGGGGGTGAAGCTTTCTTT
CASTIPGGGEAFF
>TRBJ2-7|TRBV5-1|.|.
TGCGCCAGCAGCTTGGCCTCATCCGAGCAGTACTTC
CASSLASSEQYF
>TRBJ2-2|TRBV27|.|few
TGTGCCAGATCGCTTTGGCCCGGGGAGCTGTTTTTT
CARSLWPGELFF
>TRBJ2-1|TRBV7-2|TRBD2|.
TGTGCCAGCAGCTTAGTAGCGGGAGGTTCCTACAATGAGCAGTTCTTC
CASSLVAGGSYNEQFF
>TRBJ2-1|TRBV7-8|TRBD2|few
TGTGCCAGCAGCTTCGTGTCTAGCGGGGGGCATGAGCAGTTCTTC
CASSFVSSGGHEQFF
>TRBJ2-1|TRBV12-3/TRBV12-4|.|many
TGTGCCAGCAGTTCCTCGACCGTTAGCTCCTACAATGAGCAGTTCTTC
CASSSSTVSSYNEQFF
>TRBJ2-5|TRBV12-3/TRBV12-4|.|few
TGTGCCAGCAGTTCCCGGCGTCGGGAAGGGGAGACCCAGTACTTC
CASSSRRREGETQYF
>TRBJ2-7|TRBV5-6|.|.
TGTGCCAGCAGCTTGTTTGGGGTTTTTGGGTACGAGCAGTACTTC
CASSLFGVFGYEQYF
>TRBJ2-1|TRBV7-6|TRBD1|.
TGTGCCAGCAGCTCCGGGACAGGGGCGAACAATGAGCAGTTCTTC
CASSSGTGANNEQFF
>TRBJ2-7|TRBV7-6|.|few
TGTGCCAGCAGCTTAGACCCCAGTTCCGAGCAGTACTTC
CASSLDPSSEQYF
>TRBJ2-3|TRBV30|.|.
TGTGCCTGGACGGAGGGCACAGATACGCAGTATTTT
CAWTEGTDTQYF
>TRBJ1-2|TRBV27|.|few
TGTGCCAGCAGTCGACGGGAAGACTATGGCTACACCTTC
CASSRREDYGYTF
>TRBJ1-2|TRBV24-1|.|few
TGTGCCACCCGCACACCAGGGGAAGGGAGATTCTATGGCTACACCTTC
CATRTPGEGRFYGYTF
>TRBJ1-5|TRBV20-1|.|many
TGCAGTGCGAGAAGCCCCCGGGCAGGCAATCAGCCCCAGCATTTT
CSARSPRAGNQPQHF
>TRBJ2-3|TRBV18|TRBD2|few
TGTGCCAGCTCACCAGGTTTAGCGGGGGAAGGCGGAGATACGCAGTATTTT
CASSPGLAGEGGDTQYF
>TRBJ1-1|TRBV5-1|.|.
TGCGCCAGCAGCTCTAAACAGGACACTGAAGCTTTCTTT
CASSSKQDTEAFF
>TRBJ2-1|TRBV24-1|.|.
TGTGCCACCAGTGATTTTCAGGGCGCCTACAATGAGCAGTTCTTC
CATSDFQGAYNEQFF
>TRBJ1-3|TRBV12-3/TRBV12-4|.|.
TGTGCCAGCTGGGGGGACTCTGGAAACACCATATATTTT
CASWGDSGNTIYF
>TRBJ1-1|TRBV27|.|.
TGTGCCAGCAGTTTATCCGCGGGGCCAGTTAAAACGGGCACTGAAGCTTTCTTT
CASSLSAGPVKTGTEAFF
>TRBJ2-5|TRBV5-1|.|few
TGCGCCAGCAGCCCCAGTCCCGAAGAGACCCAGTACTTC
CASSPSPEETQYF
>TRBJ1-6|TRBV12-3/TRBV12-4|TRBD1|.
TGTGCCAGCAGTTTCGTTTTGGGACAGGGGAATTCACCCCTCCACTTT
CASSFVLGQGNSPLHF
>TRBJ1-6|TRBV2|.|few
TGTGCCAGCAGTGATGAGACAGGCCGAAGATCACCCCTCCACTTT
CASSDETGRRSPLHF
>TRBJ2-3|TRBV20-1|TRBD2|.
TGCAGTGCTAGGGGACTAGCGAGCACAGATACGCAGTATTTT
CSARGLASTDTQYF